The 18 T cell receptor beta chains listed next were all sequenced from one sample in a study of T cell responses to AZD1222 COVID-19 vaccine. Sequenced by immunoSEQ multiplex PCR; TCRdb stores in-frame clones only, minus some. The sample lists fewer than 150,000 clones; 85% to 90% were seen once. The sample consisted of peripheral blood, taken 28 days after the second AZD1222 dose. Receptors originate from an adult who received the AZD1222 COVID-19 vaccine.

The chain uses TRBV5-1 and TRBJ1-3; D unclear. CDR1 is SGHRS and CDR2 is YFSETQ in the germline V gene. The CDR3 consists of 15 residues. The V gene lost 4 bases and the J gene lost 0 bases, with 11 bases spanning the gap. This CDR3 is CASSAVEYSGNTIYF. The CDR3 region has the DNA TGCGCCAGCAGCGCCGTAGAATACTCTGGAAACACCATATATTTT. Together with reference TRBV5-1 and TRBJ1-3, the CDR3 gives the full variable domain: KAGVTQTPRYLIKTRGQQVTLSCSPISGHRSVSWYQQTPGQGLQFLFEYFSETQRNKGNFPGRFSGRQFSNSRSEMNVSTLELGDSALYLCASSAVEYSGNTIYFGEGSWLTVV.

This clone was observed a few times. The gene calls are TRBV30 and TRBJ1-1, with a tentative D call TRBD1 (6 bases). CDR3 size: 14 residues. CDR1 and CDR2 (germline): GTSNPN, SVGIG (reference sequence). Trimming left V 3 bases short and J 4 bases short, with 15 bases between. The CDR3 DNA reads TGTGCCTGGAGATCGAGAGGGGGGTCCACTGAAGCTTTCTTT. This encodes CAWRSRGGSTEAFF. Full variable domain (missing parts from reference TRBV30 and TRBJ1-1): SQTIHQWPATLVQPVGSPLSLECTVEGTSNPNLYWYRQAAGRGLQLLFYSVGIGQISSEVPQNLSASRPQDRQFILSSKKLLLSDSGFYLCAWRSRGGSTEAFFGQGTRLTVV.

This clone was seen only a few times. The V call is TRBV5-1, the J call TRBJ1-1; possible D gene TRBD1, 6 bases. Germline V gives CDR1 SGHRS, CDR2 YFSETQ. The CDR3 spans 14 residues. Trimming took off 2 bases at V and 1 base at J, with 9 bases between the two ends. The CDR3 here is CASSFRGQNTEAFF. The CDR3 DNA is TGCGCCAGCAGCTTCAGGGGCCAGAACACTGAAGCTTTCTTT.

J is TRBJ1-1 and V is TRBV10-1, with D maybe TRBD1 (5 bases). The CDR3 is 14 residues long. V dropped 8 bases and J dropped 5 bases, with 18 bases sitting between them. Germline lookup yields CDR1 WNHNN and CDR2 SYGVQD (reference sequence). CDR3 nucleotides: TGCGCCAGCGCCCCGGACACCGTGAGGACTGAAGCTTTCTTT. It specifies CASAPDTVRTEAFF.

This chain connects TRBV7-8 to TRBJ1-6; the match to TRBD1 covers 7 bases. This CDR3 contains 16 residues. Germline CDR1 reads SGHVS; CDR2 reads FQNEAQ. V lost 1 base to trimming and J lost 10 bases; unmatched junction nucleotides: 10. The CDR3 sequence is CASSLVPPGGDSPLHF. CDR3 DNA: TGTGCCAGCAGCTTAGTTCCCCCAGGGGGGGACTCACCCCTCCACTTT. The variable domain in full, with the rest retrieved from reference TRBV7-8 and TRBJ1-6, is GAGVSQSPRYKVAKRGQDVALRCDPISGHVSLFWYQQALGQGPEFLTYFQNEAQLDKSGLPSDRFFAERPEGSVSTLKIQRTQQEDSAVYLCASSLVPPGGDSPLHFGNGTRLTVT.

This clone was seen only a few times. V is TRBV7-9 and J is TRBJ1-4, with 7 positions matching TRBD1. Germline V CDR1 and CDR2: SEHNR, FQNEAQ (reference sequence). Trimming at V came to 4 bases and at J to 12 bases, leaving 8 bases not matched to a gene. The CDR3 runs 13 residues. CDR3 in amino acids: CASSSRQGAQLFF. The DNA of the CDR3 is TGTGCCAGCAGCTCGCGACAGGGTGCACAACTGTTTTTT.

This chain uses TRBV6-5 with TRBJ2-1; D may be TRBD2 (6 bases). This CDR3 is built from 15 residues. Germline V gene data show CDR1 as MNHEY and CDR2 as SVGAGI. The germline V and J ends were trimmed by 0 bases and 2 bases, with 8 bases remaining between them. CDR3 region: CASSYSGGTYNEQFF. DNA for the CDR3: TGTGCCAGCAGTTACTCGGGCGGGACCTACAATGAGCAGTTCTTC.

The chain links TRBV6-6 to TRBJ1-1; weak D call: TRBD1 (6 bases). V was pared by 6 bases and J by 0 bases, with 11 bases between. Germline lookup yields CDR1 MNHNY and CDR2 SVGAGI (reference sequence). CDR3 size: 14 residues. The CDR3 region has the DNA TGTGCCAGCAGAAATCAGGGGATGAACACTGAAGCTTTCTTT. Translation gives CASRNQGMNTEAFF.

This clone was detected only a few times. This chain links TRBV15 with TRBJ1-5; no reliable D call. Germline V gene lookup returns CDR1 LNHNV and CDR2 YYDKDF (reference sequence). V lost 3 bases and J 4 bases, leaving 7 bases between the germline ends. The CDR3 spans 13 residues. The CDR3 here is CATSRQANQPQHF. CDR3 nucleotides: TGTGCCACCAGCAGGCAGGCTAATCAGCCCCAGCATTTT.

This clone was seen a few times. The chain carries TRBV12-5 and TRBJ2-1; 10 nucleotides agree with TRBD2. The V gene's germline CDR1 is LGHNT and CDR2 FRNRAP. V was clipped by 1 base and J by 6 bases; unmatched bases: 3. The CDR3 is 15 residues long. The CDR3 DNA is TGTGCTAGTGGTTTGGCCCTAGCGGGAGTCAATGAGCAGTTCTTC. Protein product: CASGLALAGVNEQFF.

The chain has TRBV11-2 and TRBJ2-1; 11 nucleotides line up with TRBD2. The CDR3 is made up of 16 amino acids. Germline loops: CDR1 SGHAT, CDR2 FQNNGV. The trim removed 5 bases at V and 4 bases at J, leaving 7 bases unmatched. The CDR3 here is CASSLHGLAGYNEQFF. The CDR3 nucleotides read TGTGCCAGCAGCCTCCACGGACTAGCGGGTTACAATGAGCAGTTCTTC.

V usage is TRBV6-5 and J usage is TRBJ1-6; maybe TRBD1 (5 bases). The CDR3 covers 15 residues. The V gene lost 6 bases and the J gene lost 3 bases, with 12 bases spanning the gap. CDR1 and CDR2 (germline): MNHEY, SVGAGI. The CDR3 nucleotides are TGTGCCAGCAGAGTTCAGGGAAGCTATAATTCACCCCTCCACTTT. Encoded protein: CASRVQGSYNSPLHF.

This rearrangement joins TRBV10-3 to TRBJ1-1; D gene ambiguous. In germline, CDR1 is ENHRY, CDR2 SYGVKD. The V gene lost 6 bases and the J gene lost 0 bases, with 8 bases spanning the gap. CDR3 length equals 13 residues. The CDR3, as DNA: TGTGCCATCAGAGGCACGCTGAACACTGAAGCTTTCTTT. It specifies CAIRGTLNTEAFF.

The rearrangement uses TRBV10-1 and TRBJ2-3; maybe TRBD2 (6 bases). In germline, CDR1 is WNHNN, CDR2 SYGVQD (reference sequence). This CDR3 has 18 amino acids. Trimming removed 0 bases at V and 0 bases at J, with 16 bases between. CDR3 region: CASSESWDLKISTDTQYF. CDR3 DNA: TGCGCCAGCAGTGAGTCATGGGACTTGAAGATTAGCACAGATACGCAGTATTTT.

The gene calls are TRBV7-2 and TRBJ1-2; 7 nucleotides match TRBD1. V shed 5 bases, J shed 8 bases, and the junction held 17 bases outside the gene matches. Looked up from germline, CDR1 is SGHTA and CDR2 is FQGNSA. The CDR3 totals 16 residues. The CDR3 protein is CASSSSSWTGRQGYTF. CDR3 DNA sequence: TGTGCCAGCAGCAGCTCCTCTTGGACAGGACGACAAGGCTACACCTTC.

The chain links TRBV9 to TRBJ2-1, with 8 bases fitting TRBD2. The CDR3 runs to 17 residues. CDR1 is SGDLS and CDR2 is YYNGEE in the germline V gene. J was trimmed by 6 bases and V by 2 bases; bases with no gene match: 13. The CDR3 reads CASSVGVGGTRSNEQFF. As DNA, the CDR3 is TGTGCCAGCAGCGTGGGGGTTGGTGGGACTAGATCCAATGAGCAGTTCTTC.

J is TRBJ2-3 and V is TRBV24-1; 7 bases map to TRBD2. Germline-derived CDR1 and CDR2 are KGHDR and SFDVKD. This CDR3 has 14 amino acids. V gave up 3 bases and J gave up 1 base; unmatched junction bases: 0. This CDR3 reads CATSDAGGTDTQYF. The CDR3 DNA is TGTGCCACCAGTGATGCGGGAGGCACAGATACGCAGTATTTT.

This chain joins TRBV5-5 and TRBJ2-5, with D uncertain. CDR1 is SGHKS and CDR2 is YYEKEE in the germline V gene (reference sequence). V gave up 0 bases and J gave up 5 bases, with 14 bases separating them. The CDR3 runs 15 residues. CDR3 protein: CASSLATARWETQYF. DNA for the CDR3: TGTGCCAGCAGCTTGGCTACAGCGAGATGGGAGACCCAGTACTTC.